This T cell receptor beta chain was found in a study of shared clonotypes between healthy human individuals. Looking at the study overall: Two female and a few male donors aged 18 to 49 were enrolled. Findings and caveats of the study: Non-shared clonotypes showed lower generation probabilities than clonotypes common to all four donors.

This was a deep-level run. Assay: immunoSEQ multiplex PCR; the TCRdb copy retains only in-frame clones and omits some. Found here are 2 million to 2.5 million clones, roughly 91% of them singletons; the top ten hold approximately 1.7%. Comment on this clone: The antigen is not known.

Germline V gives CDR1 MDHEN, CDR2 SYDVKM. V was trimmed by 4 bases and J by 4 bases, leaving 16 bases between them. The CDR3 is made up of 15 amino acids. Positive CCR7 selection of CD45RO-negative cells yielded the naive CD8 cells, and terminally differentiated effector memory CD45RA+ cells were excluded. The rearrangement joins TRBV28 to TRBJ1-2; D gene uncertain. Input material: naive CD8+ T cells from PBMCs. The sequence was collected from a young man in good health. Some clones in this sample may be carry-over from other donors' samples. DNA of the CDR3: TGTGCCAGCAGTTCTAAGACGGATGGCTTCTATGGCTACACCTTC. Its translation: CASSSKTDGFYGYTF.